Listed below are T cell receptor beta chains from one sample, sequenced in a study of neoadjuvant anti-PD-1 for oral cavity cancer. Sequenced by immunoSEQ multiplex PCR; TCRdb stores in-frame clones only, minus some. This sample yields tens of thousands of clones, of which roughly 90% are seen a single time; more than 2.5% belongs to the top ten. The material sequenced was PBMCs, taken after nivolumab (anti-PD-1) treatment. These receptors were obtained from a person between 35 and 79 years old with oral cavity squamous cell carcinoma. The CDR3 runs from the conserved cysteine through the conserved F or W. The order of the fields is clone size, D gene, J gene, V gene, CDR3 DNA, CDR3 protein. A D gene is named only where the DNA matches it firmly. The listing skips clone size in some rows; elsewhere it reads once, few, many or a size class.

NA TRBD1 TRBJ1-1 TRBV5-1 TGCGCCAGCAGCTGGACGGGGGGACAGGGAGCTGAAGCTTTCTTT CASSWTGGQGAEAFF
NA NA TRBJ2-1 TRBV27 TGTGCCAGCAGTTTTAGGTCGGGCAATGAGCAGTTCTTC CASSFRSGNEQFF
NA TRBD1 TRBJ1-2 TRBV27 TGTGCCAGCAGTAGAGCCCGGACAGGGGATGGCTACACCTTC CASSRARTGDGYTF
NA NA TRBJ2-2 TRBV9 TGTGCCAGCAGCGTAGGTGGCAGGACTTCCACCGGGGAGCTGTTTTTT CASSVGGRTSTGELFF
NA TRBD2 TRBJ2-7 TRBV2 TGTGCCAGCAGTGAAAGTCTAGCGGGAGGTGTCGAATACGAGCAGTACTTC CASSESLAGGVEYEQYF
NA TRBD2 TRBJ2-5 TRBV5-1 TGCGCCAGCAGCCAAGGGACTAGCGGGGAGACCCAGTACTTC CASSQGTSGETQYF
NA NA TRBJ1-6 TRBV15 TGTGCCACCAGCAGAGATTCCGGACAGAAGGCTTCACCCCTCCACTTT CATSRDSGQKASPLHF
NA TRBD1 TRBJ1-2 TRBV6-1 TGTGCCATTCAACAGGGGGCCGACTATGGCTACACCTTC CAIQQGADYGYTF
NA NA TRBJ1-5 TRBV19 TGTGCCAGTAGTATCTTAGGTGGTAATCAGCCCCAGCATTTT CASSILGGNQPQHF
NA TRBD2 TRBJ2-1 TRBV5-1 TGCGCCAGCAACTTCGGGAGGGGGTCCTCCTACAATGAGCAGTTCTTC CASNFGRGSSYNEQFF
NA NA TRBJ2-5 TRBV5-4 TGTGCCAGCAGCGTCCAGACAGGTCGAGAGACCCAGTACTTC CASSVQTGRETQYF
NA TRBD1 TRBJ2-7 TRBV5-4 TGTGCCAGCAGCAGGGACAGGCTAGTGTCGGGGGAGCAGTACTTC CASSRDRLVSGEQYF
once NA TRBJ1-2 TRBV7-9 TGTGCCAGCAGCTCCTTTAAAACGGGGGTGGCTGGCTACACCTTC CASSSFKTGVAGYTF
NA TRBD1 TRBJ2-1 TRBV11-2 TGTGCCAGCAGCACTGGACAGGGTAGGGGTGAGCAGTTCTTC CASSTGQGRGEQFF
NA NA TRBJ2-3 TRBV6-5 TGTGCCAGCAGTTTTCGCTACACAGATACGCAGTATTTT CASSFRYTDTQYF
NA TRBD1 TRBJ1-2 TRBV2 TGTGCCAGCAGCCTACGGACAGGGACCCTCTATGGCTACACCTTC CASSLRTGTLYGYTF
NA NA TRBJ1-2 TRBV6-1 TGTGCCAGCATGGGAGGCATCTATGGCTACACCTTC CASMGGIYGYTF